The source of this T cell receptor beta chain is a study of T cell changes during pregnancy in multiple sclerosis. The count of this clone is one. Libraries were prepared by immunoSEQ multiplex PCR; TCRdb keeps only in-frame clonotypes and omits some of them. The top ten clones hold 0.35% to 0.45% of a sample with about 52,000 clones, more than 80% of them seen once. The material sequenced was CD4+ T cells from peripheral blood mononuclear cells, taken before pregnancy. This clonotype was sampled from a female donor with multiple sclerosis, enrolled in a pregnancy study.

The CDR3 protein is CAWSEESGIQNNEQFF. In DNA, the CDR3 is TGTGCCTGGAGTGAAGAAAGCGGGATTCAAAACAATGAGCAGTTCTTC. This chain uses TRBV30 with TRBJ2-1; 7 bases fit TRBD2. CDR1 GTSNPN and CDR2 SVGIG come from the germline V gene (reference sequence). Trimming removed 1 base from V and 5 bases from J; junction bases left unmatched: 11. The CDR3 has 16 residues. The full variable domain, with the rest looked up from reference TRBV30 and TRBJ2-1, is SQTIHQWPATLVQPVGSPLSLECTVEGTSNPNLYWYRQAAGRGLQLLFYSVGIGQISSEVPQNLSASRPQDRQFILSSKKLLLSDSGFYLCAWSEESGIQNNEQFFGPGTRLTVL.